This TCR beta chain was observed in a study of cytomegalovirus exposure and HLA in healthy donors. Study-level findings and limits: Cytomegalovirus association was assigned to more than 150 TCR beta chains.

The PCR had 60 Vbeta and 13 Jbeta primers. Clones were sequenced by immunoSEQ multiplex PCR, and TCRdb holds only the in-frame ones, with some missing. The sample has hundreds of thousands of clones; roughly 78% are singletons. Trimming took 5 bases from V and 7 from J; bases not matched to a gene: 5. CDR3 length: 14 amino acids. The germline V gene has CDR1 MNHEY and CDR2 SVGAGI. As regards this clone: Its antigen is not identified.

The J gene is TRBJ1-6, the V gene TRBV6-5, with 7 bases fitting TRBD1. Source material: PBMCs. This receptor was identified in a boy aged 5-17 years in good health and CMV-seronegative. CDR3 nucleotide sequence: TGTGCCAGCAGTCGACAGGGAACCAATTCACCCCTCCACTTT. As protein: CASSRQGTNSPLHF.